A selection of T cell receptor beta chains follows, all from one sample in a study of patients and donors after allogeneic stem cell transplantation. MiXCR, applied by TCRdb to the RT-PCR reads, yields one record per CDR3 protein. The data show roughly 250,000 distinct CDR3 sequences, with 13% to 15% seen just once and roughly 11% held by the top ten. The sequenced material came from blood, either unsorted or a sorted T cell fraction (not recorded which). These receptors were taken from a human donor who was either an allogeneic HSCT recipient or a stem cell or donor lymphocyte infusion donor (not recorded which). It is not recorded whose cells these are; they may come from a transplant donor. CDR3s include the opening cysteine and the closing phenylalanine or tryptophan. Each record gives: J gene, V gene, clone size, CDR3 protein. For some rows the clone size is stated as once, few or many, or as a class when expanded; others skip it.

>TRBJ2-5|TRBV20-1|-
CSAHPPGAPQETQYF
>TRBJ1-4|TRBV4-3|few
CASSQDYGIRATNEKLFF
>TRBJ2-7|TRBV12-3/TRBV12-4|few
CASSHGTEWAYEQYF
>TRBJ2-7|TRBV29-1|many
CSVDTGRGPSYEQYF
>TRBJ2-1|TRBV30|-
CAWSFGGPLNEQFF
>TRBJ1-1|TRBV7-2|-
CASSSRWNTEAFF
>TRBJ1-1|TRBV4-1|few
CASSLLEVNTEAFF
>TRBJ1-2|TRBV20-1|few
CSARDKIRQGISHGYTF
>TRBJ2-3|TRBV27|many
CASSLGGLARTDTQYF
>TRBJ1-6|TRBV12-3/TRBV12-4|many
CASSLDHWTGLLSGNSPLHF
>TRBJ1-1|TRBV7-8|few
CASSSRTPPGAFF
>TRBJ2-5|TRBV5-5|many
CASSSFVGNLQETQYF
>TRBJ2-5|TRBV7-3|many
CASSPQGETQYF
>TRBJ2-1|TRBV20-1|few
CSARALPGGYNEQFF
>TRBJ2-5|TRBV7-2|few
CASSQGWGLETQYF
>TRBJ2-1|TRBV3-1|-
CASSQDNRKGGEQFF
>TRBJ2-3|TRBV20-1|few
CSARDGTTLWQYF
>TRBJ2-3|TRBV6-2/TRBV6-3|few
CASNHYSGIPDTQYF
>TRBJ2-7|TRBV18|few
CASSTSQGPYEQYF
>TRBJ1-1|TRBV7-9|many
CASSPLNREGTEAFF
>TRBJ2-2|TRBV5-6|-
CASSLGQVSNTGELFF
>TRBJ2-3|TRBV20-1|many
CSARSASGGVTDTQYF
>TRBJ2-7|TRBV4-3|-
CASSQDWPLDRVYEQYF
>TRBJ2-4|TRBV5-1|-
CASSLPTSQGNIQYF
>TRBJ2-2|TRBV11-3|many
CASSSGGVGNTGELFF
>TRBJ2-1|TRBV12-3/TRBV12-4|many
CASSLETGVYNEQFF
>TRBJ2-1|TRBV10-3|many
CAISEPGLAGAYNEQFF
>TRBJ2-2|TRBV2|many
CASTEQSGVGTGELFF
>TRBJ1-5|TRBV10-3|few
CAISESGQRGVNQPQHF
>TRBJ1-2|TRBV7-9|many
CASSLEGNYGYTF
>TRBJ1-5|TRBV28|many
CASSQLDRASNQPQHF
>TRBJ1-1|TRBV5-1|many
CASWTGYGEAFF
>TRBJ1-4|TRBV7-2|few
CASSFRATNEKLFF
>TRBJ1-1|TRBV7-2|-
CASSLGGVRTEAFF
>TRBJ1-2|TRBV5-6|many
CASSVRLDSYTF
>TRBJ2-3|TRBV19|-
CASRLGLAGGGTQYF
>TRBJ1-3|TRBV25-1|-
CASSEPTGDGNTIYF
>TRBJ2-1|TRBV5-4|-
CASSFSRTPEQFF
>TRBJ2-5|TRBV11-2|many
CASSSLGTGGKETQYF
>TRBJ2-7|TRBV9|-
CASSPDGTRSYEQYF
>TRBJ1-1|TRBV12-3/TRBV12-4|-
CASSPRAIGYTEAFF
>TRBJ1-1|TRBV7-2|few
CASSVTGTGVGNTEAFF
>TRBJ2-5|TRBV4-2|many
CASSQDVSLTQETQYF
>TRBJ1-2|TRBV28|-
CASSPEIWGYTF
>TRBJ1-4|TRBV4-3|-
CASSQDQAGAGEKLFF
>TRBJ1-6|TRBV2|few
CASSAQGTVHSPLHF
>TRBJ2-1|TRBV15|few
CATSSSGGPQLF
>TRBJ1-5|TRBV10-3|few
CAISKQGGNNQPQHF
>TRBJ1-1|TRBV19|-
CASSIALTGYTEAFF
>TRBJ2-1|TRBV7-8|-
CASSLAVEKNEQFF
>TRBJ2-7|TRBV27|-
CASSDPADEQYF